The 11 T cell receptor beta chains presented below share a single source sample, sequenced in a study of blood T cell repertoires in COVID-19. Sequenced by immunoSEQ multiplex PCR; TCRdb stores in-frame clones only, minus some. The sample includes 350,000 or so clones, approximately 82% seen only once; the top ten take 2.5% to 3%. The sample consisted of peripheral blood. The receptor set was obtained from a man aged 25 to 45 with active or convalescent COVID-19.

This clone was detected a few times. V is TRBV6-6 and J is TRBJ1-2, with a tentative D call TRBD1 (6 bases). Trimming took off 6 bases at V and 1 base at J, with 9 bases between the two ends. Per the germline V gene, CDR1 is MNHNY and CDR2 is SVGAGI (reference sequence). CDR3 size: 13 residues. Here the CDR3 reads CASRLQGNYGYTF. CDR3 bases: TGTGCCAGCAGACTACAGGGTAACTATGGCTACACCTTC.

V is TRBV6-1 and J is TRBJ1-2; TRBD1 agrees at 7 bases. Germline lookup yields CDR1 MNHNS and CDR2 SASEGT. V was pared by 3 bases and J by 5 bases, with 9 bases of the junction left unmatched. The CDR3 contains 15 residues. Here the CDR3 reads CASSEAGQARYGYTF. CDR3 bases: TGTGCCAGCAGTGAGGCCGGACAGGCGCGATATGGCTACACCTTC.

The chain couples TRBV15 to TRBJ2-7; 7 bases map to TRBD2. Germline CDR1 LNHNV, CDR2 YYDKDF (reference sequence). Trimming cost V 1 base and J 6 bases; bases outside gene matches: 21. The CDR3 runs 19 residues. In DNA, the CDR3 is TGTGCCACCAGCAGAGGGGATGGGGACTTGGCCCGCCGCGGGGGCGAGCAGTACTTC. Its protein is CATSRGDGDLARRGGEQYF.

The chain uses TRBV19 and TRBJ1-1; D remains ambiguous. V was pared by 11 bases and J by 4 bases, with 14 bases between. CDR1 LNHDA and CDR2 SQIVND come from the germline V gene (reference sequence). The CDR3 totals 12 residues. This chain's CDR3 is CASGRLSTEAFF. As DNA, the CDR3 is TGTGCCTCAGGTAGGCTGAGCACTGAAGCTTTCTTT.

V usage is TRBV7-8 and J usage is TRBJ2-1; D is ambiguous. CDR3 length: 13 residues. In germline, CDR1 is SGHVS, CDR2 FQNEAQ. Deletions cut 1 base from V and 7 bases from J, with 8 bases between. CDR3 in DNA: TGTGCCAGCAGCTTAGTCTCCCTTAATGAGCAGTTCTTC. The encoded protein is CASSLVSLNEQFF.

The chain combines TRBV6-5 with TRBJ1-6; 7 bases match TRBD1. Germline V gene sequence: CDR1 MNHEY, CDR2 SVGAGI. The CDR3 is 15 amino acids. V lost 7 bases to trimming and J lost 6 bases; unmatched junction nucleotides: 9. CDR3 sequence: CASTLGQVANSPLHF. For the CDR3, the DNA is TGTGCCAGCACTCTCGGACAGGTGGCTAATTCACCCCTCCACTTT.

This clone is a singleton in its sample. This sequence joins TRBV27 and TRBJ2-7, with no clear D. This CDR3 has 11 amino acids. Germline CDR1 reads MNHEY; CDR2 reads SMNVEV (reference sequence). V lost 4 bases and J lost 3, with 4 bases in between. CDR3 residues: CASSSLYEQYF. The CDR3 DNA reads TGTGCCAGCAGTTCCCTCTACGAGCAGTACTTC.

The chain carries TRBV18 and TRBJ2-7; TRBD2 is a possible D gene (5 bases). V was clipped by 3 bases and J by 1 base, with 10 bases between them. The germline V gene encodes CDR1 KGHSH and CDR2 LQKENI. The length of the CDR3 is 14 residues. CDR3 loop: CASSPDGLSYEQYF. The CDR3 DNA reads TGTGCCAGCTCACCGGACGGACTTTCCTACGAGCAGTACTTC.

This clone is a singleton in its sample. The chain couples TRBV29-1 to TRBJ1-1, with 7 bases identical to TRBD1. The germline V gene encodes CDR1 SQVTM and CDR2 ANQGSEA. The CDR3 consists of 13 residues. J lost 3 bases, V lost 6 bases, and 7 bases had no gene match. CDR3 amino acids: CSVRGRAHTEAFF. CDR3 nucleotide sequence: TGCAGCGTGAGGGGGCGGGCCCACACTGAAGCTTTCTTT.

The chain has TRBV28 and TRBJ1-5; 8 bases agree with TRBD1. Germline V gene sequence: CDR1 MDHEN, CDR2 SYDVKM. CDR3 length equals 15 residues. The trim removed 5 bases at V and 6 bases at J, leaving 9 bases unmatched. Here the CDR3 reads CASSPGGQGFQPQHF. The CDR3 DNA reads TGTGCCAGCAGTCCCGGAGGACAGGGTTTTCAGCCCCAGCATTTT.

The J gene is TRBJ2-1, the V gene TRBV11-3; D uncertain. Germline V CDR1 and CDR2: SGHNT, YENEEA. V was shortened by 3 bases and J by 9 bases, with 12 bases between the two germline ends. This CDR3 has 13 amino acids. In DNA form, the CDR3 reads TGTGCCAGCAGCTTTATCTCCTCGGGTGAGCAGTTCTTC. Amino acid sequence: CASSFISSGEQFF.